What follows describes a single T cell receptor (beta chain). Its antigen is currently unknown. Germline is not matched at one junction end, which may reflect a read error. The sample belongs to a study of tumor and adjacent non-tumor tissue in lung cancer. The overall study: The cohort had under 15 adenocarcinoma, a couple of squamous cell and 1 small cell patients. Aged 31 to 76 years, patients included 10 men and a few women with stage I to III disease.

This sample's RNA came from whole unsorted tissue. Donors were chemotherapy-naive, newly diagnosed lung cancer surgical patients in China, August–late 2014. A modified ARM-PCR protocol with three rounds of nested PCR amplified TCRbeta. TCRdb recomputed calls from the multiplex PCR reads with MiXCR, one row per CDR3 protein. The sample consists of 60,000 to 95,000 distinct CDR3 sequences, around four fifths of them appearing once. Germline CDR1 is MNHNY and CDR2 is SVGAGI (reference sequence). The CDR3 is 17 amino acids. Study-level findings and limits: Compared with tumor, normal lung showed significantly lower TCR diversity.

The chain joins TRBV6-6 to TRBJ2-6; possibly TRBD1 for D (6 bases). The sequence came from a woman aged 50 to 60 with non-small cell lung cancer. The specimen was lung tumor tissue. The CDR3, as DNA: TGTGCCAGCAAACAGGGCGGTTCGTTTTCTGGAGCCAACGTCCTGACTTTC. Translated: CASKQGGSFSGANVLTF.